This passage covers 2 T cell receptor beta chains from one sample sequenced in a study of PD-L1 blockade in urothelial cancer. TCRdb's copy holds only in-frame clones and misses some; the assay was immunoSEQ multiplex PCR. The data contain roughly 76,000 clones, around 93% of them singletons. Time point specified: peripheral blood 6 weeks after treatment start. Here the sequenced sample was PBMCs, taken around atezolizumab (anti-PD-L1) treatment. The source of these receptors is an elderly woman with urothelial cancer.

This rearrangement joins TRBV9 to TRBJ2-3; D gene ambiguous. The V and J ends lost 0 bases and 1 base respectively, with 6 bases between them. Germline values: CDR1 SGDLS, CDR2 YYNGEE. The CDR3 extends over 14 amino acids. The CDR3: CASSVATRTDTQYF. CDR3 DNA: TGTGCCAGCAGCGTAGCGACTCGCACAGATACGCAGTATTTT.

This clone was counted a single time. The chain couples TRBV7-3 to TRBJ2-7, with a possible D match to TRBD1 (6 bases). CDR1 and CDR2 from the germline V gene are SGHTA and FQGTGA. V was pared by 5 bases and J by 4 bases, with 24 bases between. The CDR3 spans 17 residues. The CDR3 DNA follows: TGTGCCAGCAGCCCTCTCGCCCCGGACAGAATACTATACGAGCAGTACTTC. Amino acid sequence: CASSPLAPDRILYEQYF.